The sequence of this T cell receptor beta chain was determined in a study of T cell repertoires in cytomegalovirus infection. Study-wide context: Indications came from public TCR beta signatures; they pointed to CMV infection and to a matching HLA type.

Many counts were recorded for this clonotype. Its antigen is not identified. MiXCR, run by TCRdb on the reads, gives a single entry per CDR3 protein. The sample lists approximately 500,000 distinct CDR3 sequences; about 17% were seen once. Regarding the study as a whole: Predominance within the ex vivo response was attributable to HLA-C-restricted CMV-specific TCR beta clonotypes. People with CMV and the relevant HLA were identified by cumulative public TCR beta family frequency.

Germline CDR1 is MGHRA and CDR2 is YSYEKL. The CDR3 totals 16 residues. V was cut by 3 bases and J by 1 base, with 15 bases left in between. The receptor was isolated from a human donor in good health (CMV status not recorded). Some clones in this sample may be carry-over from other donors' samples. J is TRBJ1-1 and V is TRBV4-1; possible D gene TRBD1, 6 bases. Input material: CD8+ T cells from PBMCs. CDR3 DNA: TGCGCCAGCAGCCATTCTACGGGACACCAGAACACTGAAGCTTTCTTT. It yields the protein CASSHSTGHQNTEAFF.